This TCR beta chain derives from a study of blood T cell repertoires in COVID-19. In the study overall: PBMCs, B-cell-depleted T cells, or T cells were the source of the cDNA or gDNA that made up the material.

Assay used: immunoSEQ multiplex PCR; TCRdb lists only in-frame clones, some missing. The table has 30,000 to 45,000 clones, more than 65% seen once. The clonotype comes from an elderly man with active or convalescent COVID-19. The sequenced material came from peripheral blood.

The chain's CDR3 is CASSFSGVNTEAFF. The CDR3 nucleotides read TGTGCCAGCAGCTTCTCAGGGGTCAACACTGAAGCTTTCTTT. The rearrangement links TRBV5-6 to TRBJ1-1, with D possibly matching TRBD1 (6 bases). The CDR3 is 14 residues long. Germline V gene data show CDR1 as SGHDT and CDR2 as YYEEEE. Trimming cost V 2 bases and J 2 bases, with 10 bases left between them.